Below, 16 T cell receptor beta chains from the same sample are listed, as sequenced in a study of molecular identifiers for immune sequencing clone quantification. TCRdb used MiXCR to reprocess the PCR reads, holding one entry per CDR3 protein. This sample has hundreds of thousands of distinct CDR3 sequences; about 23% occur once, and the top ten carry about 0.73%. The sequenced sample consisted of naive CD8+ T cells from blood, with Jurkat cell RNA spiked in. The sample's subset: FACS-sorted CD8+CD4-CCR7+CD45RA+ naive T cells. The source of these receptors is a human donor in good health. Some libraries in this study had Jurkat cell RNA spiked in.

This clonotype was seen a few times. The genes are TRBV9 and TRBJ1-1; 9 bases line up with TRBD1. Unmatched junction bases numbered 21, after V lost 4 bases and J lost 2 bases. The CDR3 contains 20 residues. The germline V gene encodes CDR1 SGDLS and CDR2 YYNGEE. The CDR3 DNA sequence: TGTGCCAGCAGCAACCCCTCCACGGACAGGGGCGAAGGGAGTAACACTGAAGCTTTCTTT. It encodes CASSNPSTDRGEGSNTEAFF. Complete variable domain (other parts from reference TRBV9 and TRBJ1-1): DSGVTQTPKHLITATGQRVTLRCSPRSGDLSVYWYQQSLDQGLQFLIQYYNGEERAKGNILERFSAQQFPDLHSELNLSSLELGDSALYFCASSNPSTDRGEGSNTEAFFGQGTRLTVV.

This clonotype was seen repeatedly, ten times or more. The chain employs TRBV4-3 and TRBJ2-3, with D possibly matching TRBD2 (7 bases). CDR1 is LGHNA and CDR2 is YSLEER in the germline V gene. The CDR3 has 16 residues. V was shortened by 4 bases and J by 3 bases, with 17 bases between the two germline ends. This chain's CDR3 is CASSRGGLAVTDTQYF. The CDR3 region has the DNA TGCGCCAGCAGCCGGGGGGGGCTAGCAGTGACAGATACGCAGTATTTT.

This clonotype was observed many times. The V call is TRBV28, the J call TRBJ2-7, with D hard to call. Germline V lookup: CDR1 MDHEN, CDR2 SYDVKM. With 3 bases removed from V and 0 bases from J, the gap between germline ends came to 3 bases. The CDR3 consists of 12 residues. As DNA, the CDR3 is TGTGCCAGCAGTTTTAACTCCTACGAGCAGTACTTC. Its protein product is CASSFNSYEQYF.

This chain joins TRBV28 and TRBJ1-5; 9 bases match TRBD1. This CDR3 has 18 amino acids. V trimming: 5 bases; J trimming: 6 bases; junction bases outside the gene matches: 17. Germline assignment: CDR1 MDHEN and CDR2 SYDVKM. This chain's CDR3 is CASSPPHPGQGKRQPQHF. The CDR3, as DNA: TGTGCCAGCAGTCCACCCCACCCCGGACAGGGGAAGCGTCAGCCCCAGCATTTT.

With regard to this clonotype: This may come from a read error, since a much larger clone is one base off. The chain has TRBV7-9 and TRBJ2-7; D possibly matches TRBD1 or TRBD2 (6 bases each). The length of the CDR3 is 13 residues. Trimming cost V 8 bases and J 2 bases, with 13 bases left between them. CDR1 and CDR2 from the germline V gene are SEHNR and FQNEAQ (reference sequence). The DNA for the CDR3 is TGTGCCAGCGGCGGGGCAGGGGCCTACGAGCAGTACTTC. It encodes CASGGAGAYEQYF.

This clonotype was picked up a small number of times. This rearrangement joins TRBV6-5 to TRBJ2-7; 8 bases line up with TRBD2. CDR1 MNHEY and CDR2 SVGAGI come from the germline V gene. With V trimmed by 0 bases and J by 5 bases, 3 bases remained unmatched. This CDR3 contains 14 residues. The CDR3: CASSYSTSGNEQYF. CDR3 coding DNA: TGTGCCAGCAGTTACTCAACTAGCGGTAACGAGCAGTACTTC.

Ten or more counts support this clonotype. J is TRBJ2-2 and V is TRBV7-2; D perhaps matches TRBD2 (6 bases). In germline, CDR1 is SGHTA, CDR2 FQGNSA. V lost 7 bases and J 6 bases, leaving 24 bases between the germline ends. This CDR3 is 17 amino acids long. Here the CDR3 DNA reads TGTGCCAGCACCCCGACGGCGGGATACGGGAAAGCCGGGGAGCTGTTTTTT. It yields the protein CASTPTAGYGKAGELFF.

As regards this clonotype: A clone one base away is much larger, so this may be a read error. This sequence joins TRBV7-2 and TRBJ1-1; the match to TRBD1 covers 7 bases. The CDR3 covers 15 residues. Per germline, CDR1 SGHTA and CDR2 FQGNSA. CDR3 amino acids: CASSFSRTGNTDAFF. CDR3 nucleotides: TGTGCCAGCAGCTTTTCTAGGACAGGTAACACTGACGCTTTCTTT.

This clonotype showed up just a few times. This chain links TRBV12-3 or TRBV12-4 with TRBJ2-3; TRBD2 aligns across 11 bases. The J segment lost 1 base and the V segment lost 4 bases, leaving 1 base of the junction unmatched. The CDR3 loop spans 15 amino acids. CDR3 amino acids: CASSWGLAGTDTQYF. For the CDR3, the DNA is TGTGCCAGCAGTTGGGGACTAGCGGGCACAGATACGCAGTATTTT.

This clonotype occurred many times. The rearrangement joins TRBV28 to TRBJ1-5, with TRBD1 as a possible D gene (5 bases). Germline V CDR1 and CDR2: MDHEN, SYDVKM. CDR3 length: 14 amino acids. The V gene lost 3 bases and the J gene lost 7 bases, with 13 bases spanning the gap. CDR3 in DNA: TGTGCCAGCAGTTTTGGGCAGGGAGGACAGCCCCAGCATTTT. Protein sequence: CASSFGQGGQPQHF. Drawing the rest from reference TRBV28 and TRBJ1-5, the complete variable domain is DVKVTQSSRYLVKRTGEKVFLECVQDMDHENMFWYRQDPGLGLRLIYFSYDVKMKEKGDIPEGYSVSREKKERFSLILESASTNQTSMYLCASSFGQGGQPQHFGDGTRLSIL.

This clonotype was seen more than once but under ten times. V and J are TRBV19 and TRBJ2-7; TRBD1 agrees at 7 bases. V lost 3 bases and J lost 0; bases outside the gene matches: 8. There are 16 residues in the CDR3. Germline V gene data show CDR1 as LNHDA and CDR2 as SQIVND (reference sequence). The CDR3 nucleotides are TGTGCCAGTAGTATCTATTCGCCAGGGGGCTCCTACGAGCAGTACTTC. Protein product: CASSIYSPGGSYEQYF.

This clonotype has ten or more counts. The V call is TRBV13, the J call TRBJ2-7; 10 nucleotides line up with TRBD2. The V segment lost 5 bases and the J segment 3 bases; nucleotides outside the gene matches: 4. The CDR3 sequence is 14 residues long. Germline V gives CDR1 PRHDT, CDR2 FYEKMQ (reference sequence). The CDR3 DNA reads as TGTGCCAGCAGCCCACCTAGCGGGAGCTACGAGCAGTACTTC. The encoded protein is CASSPPSGSYEQYF.

Comment on this clonotype: A junction boundary mismatches the germline segment, possibly from a read error. The V and J genes are TRBV6-5 and TRBJ2-7; the match to TRBD2 covers 16 bases. CDR3 size: 15 residues. Germline V gene sequence: CDR1 MNHEY, CDR2 SVGAGI. The CDR3 spells CASSYGTSGRGEQCF. CDR3 nucleotides: TGTGCCAGCAGTTACGGGACTAGCGGGAGGGGCGAGCAGTGCTTC.

This clonotype was counted ten times or more. V is TRBV19 and J is TRBJ2-2; no definite D call. Trimming shortened V by 9 bases and J by 7 bases, and 9 bases separated the two germline ends. From germline, CDR1 is LNHDA and CDR2 SQIVND (reference sequence). The CDR3 totals 11 residues. CDR3 nucleotide sequence: TGTGCCAGCCTATCCGGCGGGGAGCTGTTTTTT. This sequence encodes CASLSGGELFF.

This clonotype occurred a few times. This chain joins TRBV9 and TRBJ2-5, with D perhaps matching TRBD1 (7 bases). This CDR3 has 14 residues. V lost 3 bases and J lost 5, with 14 bases in between. Looked up from germline, CDR1 is SGDLS and CDR2 is YYNGEE. CDR3 protein: CASSGGTVSETQYF. The CDR3 nucleotides read TGTGCCAGCAGCGGCGGGACAGTAAGCGAGACCCAGTACTTC.

A word on this clonotype: A junction boundary mismatches the germline segment, possibly from a read error. The chain couples TRBV6-5 to TRBJ2-3, with D tentatively TRBD2 (5 bases). Looked up from germline, CDR1 is MNHEY and CDR2 is SVGAGI. The CDR3 loop spans 15 amino acids. CDR3 sequence reads: CASSYSDGSTNTQYF. The DNA of the CDR3 is TGTGCCAGCAGTTACTCGGATGGGAGCACAAATACGCAGTATTTT.